These 24 T cell receptor beta chains share one sample of origin, sequenced in a study of blood T cell repertoires in COVID-19. Profiled with immunoSEQ multiplex PCR; TCRdb holds only in-frame clones, not every one. The table has 60,000 to 90,000 clones, about 74% seen once. The material sequenced was peripheral blood. The receptor set was obtained from a human donor with acute or convalescent COVID-19. The donor label of this sample is uncertain.

This clone has only a few counts. The CDR3, as DNA: TGTGCCAGCAGGCGGACCGGGACTAGTTGGTTCTTC. Its translation: CASRRTGTSWFF. This sequence joins TRBV6-5 and TRBJ2-1; 8 bases map to TRBD2. J lost 15 bases, V lost 6 bases, and 10 bases had no gene match. Germline CDR1 and CDR2: MNHEY and SVGAGI. CDR3 length: 12 amino acids.

This chain joins TRBV18 and TRBJ2-1; 9 bases map to TRBD2. Per the germline V gene, CDR1 is KGHSH and CDR2 is LQKENI. J lost 5 bases, V lost 1 base, and 6 bases had no gene match. This CDR3 has 16 amino acids. DNA of the CDR3: TGTGCCAGCTCACCACTGCGGGAGGGCGGCCACAATGAGCAGTTCTTC. It specifies CASSPLREGGHNEQFF.

The chain recombines TRBV15 with TRBJ1-3; D remains unclear. Germline lookup yields CDR1 LNHNV and CDR2 YYDKDF (reference sequence). The CDR3 has 18 amino acids. Trimming removed 1 base from V and 4 bases from J, with 20 bases in between. DNA of the CDR3: TGTGCCACCAGCAGAGTGTTTTTCAGACCGGTAGCCGGAAACACCATATATTTT. Its protein is CATSRVFFRPVAGNTIYF.

This rearrangement joins TRBV28 to TRBJ2-1; TRBD1 matches 9 bases. Trimming cost V 5 bases and J 9 bases; bases outside gene matches: 5. The V gene's germline CDR1 is MDHEN and CDR2 SYDVKM. This CDR3 is built from 13 residues. CDR3 coding DNA: TGTGCCAGCAGTGGGACAGGGATCCCTGAGCAGTTCTTC. Protein sequence: CASSGTGIPEQFF.

The chain links TRBV6-4 to TRBJ1-1; the D gene is possibly TRBD1 (6 bases). V dropped 3 bases and J dropped 4 bases, with 9 bases sitting between them. The CDR3 loop spans 13 amino acids. CDR1 is MRHNA and CDR2 is SNTAGT in the germline V gene. CDR3 nucleotides: TGTGCCAGCAGTGAGGGGGCGACCACTGAAGCTTTCTTT. Translated, it gives CASSEGATTEAFF.

This chain connects TRBV27 to TRBJ1-2; TRBD1 might be the D (5 bases). The germline V gene encodes CDR1 MNHEY and CDR2 SMNVEV (reference sequence). The CDR3 has 15 amino acids. Trimming cost V 5 bases and J 1 base, with 14 bases left between them. The CDR3: CASSPRGSGNYGYTF. The CDR3 nucleotides are TGTGCCAGCAGTCCCCGGGGGTCCGGTAACTATGGCTACACCTTC.

The rearrangement joins TRBV9 to TRBJ2-1; a weak D match, TRBD1 (5 bases). The V end was cut by 3 bases, the J end by 1 base, with 11 bases between. In germline, CDR1 is SGDLS, CDR2 YYNGEE. The CDR3 has 15 residues. The DNA for the CDR3 is TGTGCCAGCAGCGCGGGTGGGGCTTCCTACAATGAGCAGTTCTTC. This translates into CASSAGGASYNEQFF.

The chain has TRBV4-1 and TRBJ1-2; 7 bases are shared with TRBD1. The CDR3 runs 14 residues. Germline V CDR1 and CDR2: MGHRA, YSYEKL. V lost 0 bases to trimming and J lost 4 bases; unmatched junction nucleotides: 2. CDR3 sequence reads: CASSQEEGAYGYTF. The DNA for the CDR3 is TGCGCCAGCAGCCAAGAAGAGGGGGCCTATGGCTACACCTTC.

V usage is TRBV11-3 and J usage is TRBJ2-5, with D possibly TRBD1 on 6 matching bases. The CDR3 has 15 amino acids. Trimming removed 8 bases at V and 3 bases at J, with 19 bases between. The germline CDR1 and CDR2 sequences are SGHNT and YENEEA. CDR3 loop: CASSRGTGREETQYF. As DNA, the CDR3 is TGTGCCAGCTCCCGAGGAACAGGGCGGGAAGAGACCCAGTACTTC.

Here the CDR3 DNA reads TGTGCCAGCAGCCCCTGGGGGGGGGCGCGTGTAACTGAAGCTTTCTTT. Amino acids: CASSPWGGARVTEAFF. V is TRBV7-9 and J is TRBJ1-1; D perhaps matches TRBD1 (6 bases). The V and J ends lost 5 bases and 5 bases respectively, with 21 bases between them. The germline V gene encodes CDR1 SEHNR and CDR2 FQNEAQ (reference sequence). This CDR3 comprises 16 residues.

The rearrangement links TRBV29-1 to TRBJ1-6; maybe TRBD1 (6 bases). This CDR3 has 13 residues. Germline V gene sequence: CDR1 SQVTM, CDR2 ANQGSEA. Trimming removed 5 bases from V and 9 bases from J, with 14 bases in between. The CDR3 here is CSVMDSPSSPLHF. CDR3 nucleotides: TGCAGCGTTATGGACAGCCCAAGTTCACCCCTCCACTTT.

The chain couples TRBV9 to TRBJ1-2, with 7 bases matching TRBD1. The CDR3 is made up of 15 amino acids. V was clipped by 0 bases and J by 5 bases; unmatched bases: 7. Germline V CDR1 and CDR2: SGDLS, YYNGEE. CDR3 amino acids: CASSVAGAGGYGYTF. The CDR3 coding sequence is TGTGCCAGCAGCGTAGCAGGTGCAGGGGGATATGGCTACACCTTC.

V and J are TRBV5-1 and TRBJ2-7; the D is unclear. This CDR3 spans 12 amino acids. The V end lost 4 bases, the J end lost 5 bases, and 10 bases lay between the germline ends. Germline CDR1 is SGHRS and CDR2 is YFSETQ. The CDR3 is CASSLSADEQYF. For the CDR3, the DNA is TGCGCCAGCAGCCTCTCGGCGGACGAGCAGTACTTC.

The chain joins TRBV29-1 to TRBJ2-2, with 7 bases that match TRBD1. The CDR3 contains 13 residues. V shed 7 bases and J 0 bases; nucleotides not matched to a gene: 2. Per the germline V gene, CDR1 is SQVTM and CDR2 is ANQGSEA. The CDR3 protein is CSADRSNTGELFF. CDR3 in DNA: TGCAGCGCGGACAGGTCGAACACCGGGGAGCTGTTTTTT.

The CDR3 sequence is CSVRGHPNQPQHF. The DNA of the CDR3 is TGCAGCGTCCGCGGCCATCCCAATCAGCCCCAGCATTTT. The rearrangement uses TRBV29-1 and TRBJ1-5, with D uncertain. CDR1 and CDR2 from the germline V gene are SQVTM and ANQGSEA. The CDR3 sequence is 13 residues long. V gave up 6 bases and J gave up 3 bases, with 12 bases separating them.

The rearrangement uses TRBV28 and TRBJ2-1; perhaps TRBD1 as D (5 bases). Trimming stripped 4 bases from V and 9 bases from J, with 16 bases between. The CDR3 is 14 residues long. Germline V gene lookup returns CDR1 MDHEN and CDR2 SYDVKM. CDR3 nucleotides: TGTGCCAGCAGTTACCCCGCCCGCCAGGGTGAGCAGTTCTTC. It yields the protein CASSYPARQGEQFF.

This chain connects TRBV3-1 (or the pseudogene TRBV3-2) to TRBJ2-5; no firm D call. This CDR3 has 10 residues. Trimming removed 10 bases at V and 5 bases at J, with 8 bases between. Germline V gene data show CDR1 as LGHDT and CDR2 as YNNKEL (reference sequence). The CDR3 region has the DNA TGTGCCACCCGGCGGGAGACCCAGTACTTC. It translates to CATRRETQYF.

Notes on this clone: Other nucleotide sequences from this sample produce the same CDR3. This chain joins TRBV6-5 and TRBJ2-6, with a possible D match to TRBD1 (6 bases). The CDR3 consists of 16 residues. Trimming pared 2 bases from V and 0 bases from J, leaving 8 bases between. Germline loops: CDR1 MNHEY, CDR2 SVGAGI. Here the CDR3 reads CASSYRGSSGANVLTF. The CDR3 nucleotides are TGTGCCAGCAGTTACAGGGGGTCCTCTGGGGCCAACGTCCTGACTTTC.

The CDR3 region is CASSVVPKGQGGTDTQYF. The DNA of the CDR3 is TGTGCCAGCAGCGTAGTCCCAAAGGGACAGGGGGGCACAGATACGCAGTATTTT. The J gene is TRBJ2-3, the V gene TRBV9; the match to TRBD1 covers 11 bases. Germline values: CDR1 SGDLS, CDR2 YYNGEE. This CDR3 is 18 amino acids long. J lost 1 base, V lost 0 bases, and 7 bases had no gene match.

The rearrangement links TRBV9 to TRBJ2-7; 7 bases are a match to TRBD2. V lost 0 bases, J lost 4 bases, and 7 bases stayed unmatched. This CDR3 region has 15 residues. The germline gives CDR1 SGDLS, CDR2 YYNGEE. The CDR3 loop is CASSVEAGRGYEQYF. The DNA of the CDR3 is TGTGCCAGCAGCGTAGAAGCGGGGAGAGGGTACGAGCAGTACTTC.

The chain uses TRBV5-8 and TRBJ1-3, with TRBD1 matching over 9 bases. The CDR3 has 18 amino acids. Germline V CDR1 and CDR2: SGHTS, YDEGEE. V was pared by 2 bases and J by 2 bases, with 11 bases of the junction left unmatched. CDR3 region: CASSLVIGTGITGNTIYF. The CDR3 DNA sequence: TGTGCCAGCAGCTTAGTTATCGGGACAGGGATAACTGGAAACACCATATATTTT.

The rearrangement joins TRBV3-1 (or the pseudogene TRBV3-2) to TRBJ1-1; a possible D gene is TRBD1 (5 bases). The CDR3 covers 13 residues. Trimming left V 5 bases short and J 0 bases short, with 7 bases between. The V gene's germline CDR1 is LGHDT and CDR2 YNNKEL (reference sequence). CDR3 DNA: TGTGCCAGCAGCTGGGGGGTGAACACTGAAGCTTTCTTT. Encoded protein: CASSWGVNTEAFF.

CDR3 in DNA: TGTGCCGCGGGGACAGCCCAAGAGACCCAGTACTTC. As protein: CAAGTAQETQYF. V and J are TRBV10-3 and TRBJ2-5; D is possibly TRBD1 (7 bases). Germline V lookup: CDR1 ENHRY, CDR2 SYGVKD. V lost 11 bases and J 1 base, leaving 11 bases between the germline ends. CDR3 size: 12 residues.

This clone has only a few counts. The chain joins TRBV5-1 to TRBJ2-1; 10 bases are shared with TRBD2. V was clipped by 4 bases and J by 6 bases; unmatched bases: 7. The CDR3 is 15 amino acids. Germline V gene sequence: CDR1 SGHRS, CDR2 YFSETQ. The CDR3 DNA sequence: TGCGCCAGCAGCGTCCCTAGCGGGAGAAGCAATGAGCAGTTCTTC. It specifies CASSVPSGRSNEQFF. The full variable domain, rest sourced from reference TRBV5-1 and TRBJ2-1, is KAGVTQTPRYLIKTRGQQVTLSCSPISGHRSVSWYQQTPGQGLQFLFEYFSETQRNKGNFPGRFSGRQFSNSRSEMNVSTLELGDSALYLCASSVPSGRSNEQFFGPGTRLTVL.